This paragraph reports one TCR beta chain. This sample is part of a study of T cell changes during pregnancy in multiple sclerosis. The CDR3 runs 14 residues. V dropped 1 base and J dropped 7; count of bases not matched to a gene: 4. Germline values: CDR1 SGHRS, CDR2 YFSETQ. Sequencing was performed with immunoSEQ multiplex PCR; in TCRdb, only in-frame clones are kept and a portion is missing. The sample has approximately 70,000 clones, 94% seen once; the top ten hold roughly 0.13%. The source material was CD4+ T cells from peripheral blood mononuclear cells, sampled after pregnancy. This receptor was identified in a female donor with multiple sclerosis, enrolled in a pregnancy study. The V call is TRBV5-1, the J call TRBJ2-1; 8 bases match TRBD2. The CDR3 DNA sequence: TGCGCCAGCAGCTTGCGGGAGGGTCGGAATGAGCAGTTCTTC. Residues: CASSLREGRNEQFF. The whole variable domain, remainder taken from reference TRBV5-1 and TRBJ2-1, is KAGVTQTPRYLIKTRGQQVTLSCSPISGHRSVSWYQQTPGQGLQFLFEYFSETQRNKGNFPGRFSGRQFSNSRSEMNVSTLELGDSALYLCASSLREGRNEQFFGPGTRLTVL.